The sequence of this TCR beta chain was determined in a study of blood T cell repertoires in COVID-19. Overall study: Donors in the United States, Italy and Spain gave samples during acute or convalescent COVID-19. The cDNA or gDNA used as material had been derived from T cells, B-cell-depleted T cells, or PBMCs.

The CDR3 has 16 residues. The ends lost 4 bases at V and 2 bases at J; junction bases unmatched: 9. Per the study methods: Amplification of reference gene primers was used by the study to estimate nucleated cell counts. Using immunoSEQ multiplex PCR, the repertoire was profiled, and TCRdb retains in-frame clones only, with some absent. Clone size and the V and J calls come from that table; the DNA yielded D and trimming. The table includes under 300,000 clones, about four fifths detected once. The rearrangement uses TRBV23-1 and TRBJ2-5; 8 bases are shared with TRBD2. TRBV23-1 has ORF status, its function being uncertain. Specimen: peripheral blood. This TCR came from a woman aged 55-75 years with active or convalescent COVID-19. In DNA, the CDR3 is TGCGCCAGCAGTCCCCCGGGACTAGTAGGGCAAGAGACCCAGTACTTC. Residues: CASSPPGLVGQETQYF.